Following are 5 T cell receptor beta chains from one sample sequenced in a study of response to subunit inactivated influenza vaccine. TCRdb reprocessed the RT-PCR reads via MiXCR and lists one record per CDR3 protein. The top ten hold more than 9.5% of the sample, which has about 570,000 distinct CDR3 sequences, approximately 11% seen once. These same records also appear under a second study, on T cells expressing NK-cell markers. This second study notes: As the method of synthesis, 5'RACE template switching with UMIs yielded TCR beta cDNA.

Sequenced material: PBMCs from blood, taken on the day of vaccination. The receptors here all came from a man between 45 and 60 years old who received an inactivated influenza vaccine.

This clonotype appeared a few times. The chain couples TRBV15 to TRBJ2-4; 9 bases are a match to TRBD1. Germline V gene sequence: CDR1 LNHNV, CDR2 YYDKDF (reference sequence). The CDR3 extends over 15 amino acids. V shed 1 base and J 6 bases; nucleotides not matched to a gene: 4. CDR3 residues: CATSRGQGGINIQYF. The CDR3 nucleotides are TGTGCCACCAGCAGAGGACAGGGGGGGATAAACATTCAGTACTTC.

This clonotype was picked up many times. The J gene is TRBJ2-7, the V gene TRBV4-3, with D possibly TRBD1 on 5 matching bases. The CDR3 length is 14 residues. V was clipped by 0 bases and J by 5 bases, with 11 bases between them. In germline, CDR1 is LGHNA, CDR2 YSLEER. The CDR3 bases are TGCGCCAGCAGCCAAGATTACAGGAGTGACGAGCAGTACTTC. The encoded protein is CASSQDYRSDEQYF.

CDR3 sequence (DNA): TGCAGCGTTGGACAACCGAGCTCCTACGAGCAGTACTTC. This translates into CSVGQPSSYEQYF. The chain recombines TRBV29-1 with TRBJ2-7, with D hard to call. The V end was cut by 4 bases, the J end by 0 bases, with 10 bases between. Germline V gives CDR1 SQVTM, CDR2 ANQGSEA. The CDR3 runs to 13 residues.

The chain couples TRBV29-1 to TRBJ2-7; D gene ambiguous. The germline gives CDR1 SQVTM, CDR2 ANQGSEA. V lost 0 bases and J lost 4, with 4 bases in between. This CDR3 spans 11 amino acids. CDR3 sequence reads: CSVEEGYEQYF. CDR3 sequence (DNA): TGCAGCGTTGAAGAAGGGTACGAGCAGTACTTC.

This clonotype was seen at least ten times. The CDR3, as DNA: TGTGCCAGCAGTCCGCCACTAGCGGGGGGGCTGGTTACGCAGTATTTT. Residues: CASSPPLAGGLVTQYF. V gene TRBV12-3 or TRBV12-4 combines with J gene TRBJ2-3; 13 nucleotides match TRBD2. V gave up 5 bases and J gave up 8 bases; unmatched junction bases: 10. There are 16 residues in the CDR3.